This T cell receptor (beta chain) was captured by sequencing in a study of cytomegalovirus exposure and HLA in healthy donors. Concerning this clone: Antigen specificity is unknown.

Germline-derived CDR1 and CDR2 are LNHDA and SQIVND (reference sequence). V lost 2 bases and J 2 bases, leaving 25 bases between the germline ends. There are 21 residues in the CDR3. Using immunoSEQ multiplex PCR, the repertoire was profiled, and TCRdb retains in-frame clones only, with some absent. The sample lists 60,000 or so clones; about 91% were seen once. Study results and caveats: Most observed TCR sequences were rare, whereas some public TCRs were detected in many donors. Altogether, 150 or so TCR beta chains were recorded as cytomegalovirus-associated. Cytomegalovirus status, reportedly, was diagnosed with high specificity and sensitivity by the classifier.

Sequences were obtained from PBMCs. This rearrangement joins TRBV19 to TRBJ2-6; D may be TRBD1 (6 bases). The receptor was derived from a woman younger than 45 in good health and CMV-seronegative. In nucleotides, the CDR3 is TGTGCCAGTAGTATAAGACGGAAACAGGGTATAGTTGAACCTGGGGCCAACGTCCTGACTTTC. Translated, it gives CASSIRRKQGIVEPGANVLTF.